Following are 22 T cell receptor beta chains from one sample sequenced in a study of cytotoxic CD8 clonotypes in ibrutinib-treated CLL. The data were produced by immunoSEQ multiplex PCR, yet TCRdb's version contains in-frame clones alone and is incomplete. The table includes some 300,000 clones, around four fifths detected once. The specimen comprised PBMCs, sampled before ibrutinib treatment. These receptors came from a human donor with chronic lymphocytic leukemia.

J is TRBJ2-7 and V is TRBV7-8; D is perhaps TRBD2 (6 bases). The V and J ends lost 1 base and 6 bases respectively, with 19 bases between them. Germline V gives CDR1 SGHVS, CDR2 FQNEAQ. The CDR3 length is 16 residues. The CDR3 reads CASSLDRPGAGSEQYF. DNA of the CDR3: TGTGCCAGCAGCTTAGACCGCCCTGGAGCGGGCTCCGAGCAGTACTTC.

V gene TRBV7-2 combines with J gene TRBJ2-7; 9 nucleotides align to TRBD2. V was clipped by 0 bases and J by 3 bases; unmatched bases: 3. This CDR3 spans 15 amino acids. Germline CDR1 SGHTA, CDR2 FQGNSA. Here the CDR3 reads CASSLASSGNYEQYF. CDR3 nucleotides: TGTGCCAGCAGCTTAGCGTCTAGCGGGAACTACGAGCAGTACTTC.

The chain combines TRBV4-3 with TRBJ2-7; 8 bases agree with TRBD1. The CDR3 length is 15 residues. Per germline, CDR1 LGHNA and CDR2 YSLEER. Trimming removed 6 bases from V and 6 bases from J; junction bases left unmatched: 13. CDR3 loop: CASSDKSAGGSEQYF. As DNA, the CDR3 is TGCGCCAGCAGTGACAAGTCGGCAGGGGGCTCCGAGCAGTACTTC.

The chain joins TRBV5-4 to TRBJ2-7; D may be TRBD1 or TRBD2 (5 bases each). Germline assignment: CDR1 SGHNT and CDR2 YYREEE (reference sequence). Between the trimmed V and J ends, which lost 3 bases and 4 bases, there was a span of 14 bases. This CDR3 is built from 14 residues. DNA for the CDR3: TGTGCCAGCAGCTACGCCGGGACGGGGTACGAGCAGTACTTC. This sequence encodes CASSYAGTGYEQYF.

As DNA, the CDR3 is TGCAGCGTCCACATCAGCGGGAGATCCTACAATGAGCAGTTCTTC. Amino acids: CSVHISGRSYNEQFF. The chain recombines TRBV29-1 with TRBJ2-1; 8 bases are a match to TRBD2. The germline V gene encodes CDR1 SQVTM and CDR2 ANQGSEA. The CDR3 is 15 residues long. V lost 6 bases and J lost 1; bases outside the gene matches: 8.

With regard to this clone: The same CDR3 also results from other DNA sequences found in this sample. CDR3: CASSLDRGSSYEQYF. DNA of the CDR3: TGTGCCAGCAGCTTAGACAGGGGGTCGTCCTACGAGCAGTACTTC. The chain uses TRBV11-1 and TRBJ2-7; TRBD1 agrees at 8 bases. V lost 1 base and J lost 1; bases outside the gene matches: 3. Germline CDR1 and CDR2: SGHAT and FQDESV (reference sequence). The length of the CDR3 is 15 residues.

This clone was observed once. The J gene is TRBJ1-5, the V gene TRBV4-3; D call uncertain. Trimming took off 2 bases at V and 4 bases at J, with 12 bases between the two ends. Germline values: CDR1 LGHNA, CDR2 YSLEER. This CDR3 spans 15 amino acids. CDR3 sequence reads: CASSQSGLGNQPQHF. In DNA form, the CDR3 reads TGCGCCAGCAGCCAATCTGGGTTAGGAAATCAGCCCCAGCATTTT.

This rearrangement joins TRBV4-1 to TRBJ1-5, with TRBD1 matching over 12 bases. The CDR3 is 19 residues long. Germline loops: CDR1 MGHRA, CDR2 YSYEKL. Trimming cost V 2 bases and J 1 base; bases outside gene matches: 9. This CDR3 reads CASSQNRDRGRLSNQPQHF. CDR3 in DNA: TGCGCCAGCAGCCAAAATCGGGACAGGGGGCGCTTAAGCAATCAGCCCCAGCATTTT.

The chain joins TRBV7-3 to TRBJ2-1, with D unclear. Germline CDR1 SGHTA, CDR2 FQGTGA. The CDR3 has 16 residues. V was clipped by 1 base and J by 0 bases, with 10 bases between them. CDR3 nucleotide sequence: TGTGCCAGCAGCTTAAATCGGGCAAACTCCTACAATGAGCAGTTCTTC. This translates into CASSLNRANSYNEQFF.

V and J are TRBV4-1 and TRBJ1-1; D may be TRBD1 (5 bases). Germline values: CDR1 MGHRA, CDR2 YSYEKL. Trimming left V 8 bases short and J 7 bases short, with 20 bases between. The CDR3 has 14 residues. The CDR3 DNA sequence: TGCGCCAGCCGAGTCTGGGCGGGGCGGGATGAAGCTTTCTTT. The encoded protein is CASRVWAGRDEAFF.

The CDR3 spells CASSFGMGTEAFF. In nucleotides, the CDR3 is TGTGCCAGCAGTTTTGGGATGGGCACTGAAGCTTTCTTT. This chain links TRBV27 with TRBJ1-1; D ambiguous. V lost 3 bases and J lost 4, with 9 bases in between. CDR1 MNHEY and CDR2 SMNVEV come from the germline V gene (reference sequence). The CDR3 spans 13 residues.

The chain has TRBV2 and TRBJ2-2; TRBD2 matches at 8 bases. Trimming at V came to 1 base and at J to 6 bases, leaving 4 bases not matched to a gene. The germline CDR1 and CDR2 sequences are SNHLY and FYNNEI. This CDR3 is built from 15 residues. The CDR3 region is CASSEVGTSSGELFF. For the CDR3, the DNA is TGTGCCAGCAGTGAAGTTGGGACTAGTTCCGGGGAGCTGTTTTTT.

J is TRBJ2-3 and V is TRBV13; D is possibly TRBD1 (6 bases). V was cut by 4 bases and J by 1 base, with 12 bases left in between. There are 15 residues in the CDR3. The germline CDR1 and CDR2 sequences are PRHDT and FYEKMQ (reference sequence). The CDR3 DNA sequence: TGTGCCAGCAGCTCGCGGAAGGGGGGCACAGATACGCAGTATTTT. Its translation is CASSSRKGGTDTQYF.

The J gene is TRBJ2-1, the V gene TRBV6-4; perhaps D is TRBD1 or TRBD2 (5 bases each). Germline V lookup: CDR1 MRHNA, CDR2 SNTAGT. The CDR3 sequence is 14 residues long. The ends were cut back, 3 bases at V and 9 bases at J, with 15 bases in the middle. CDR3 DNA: TGTGCCAGCAGTGAAGACAGTGGGACGAGTGAGCAGTTCTTC. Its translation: CASSEDSGTSEQFF.

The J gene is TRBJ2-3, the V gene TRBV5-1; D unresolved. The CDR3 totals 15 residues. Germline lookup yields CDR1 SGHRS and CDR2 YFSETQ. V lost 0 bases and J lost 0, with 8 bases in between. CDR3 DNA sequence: TGCGCCAGCAGCTTGGGCCCTTATAGCACAGATACGCAGTATTTT. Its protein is CASSLGPYSTDTQYF.

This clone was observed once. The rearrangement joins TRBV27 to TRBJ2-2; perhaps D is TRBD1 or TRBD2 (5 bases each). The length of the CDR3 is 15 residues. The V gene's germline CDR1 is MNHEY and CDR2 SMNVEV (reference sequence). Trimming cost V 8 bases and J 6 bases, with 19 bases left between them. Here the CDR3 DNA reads TGTGCCAGCTCCCCCACGAGGGGCAGGGCCGGGGAGCTGTTTTTT. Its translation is CASSPTRGRAGELFF.

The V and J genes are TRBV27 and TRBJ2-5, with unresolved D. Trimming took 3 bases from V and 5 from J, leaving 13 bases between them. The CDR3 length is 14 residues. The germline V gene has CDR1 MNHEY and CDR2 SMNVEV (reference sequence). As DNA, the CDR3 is TGTGCCAGCAGTTTTCTTGGCAGCACGGAGACCCAGTACTTC. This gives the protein CASSFLGSTETQYF.

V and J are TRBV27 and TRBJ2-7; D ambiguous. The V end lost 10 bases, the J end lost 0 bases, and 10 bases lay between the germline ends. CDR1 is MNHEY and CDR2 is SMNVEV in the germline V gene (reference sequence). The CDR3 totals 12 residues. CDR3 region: CATRQNSYEQYF. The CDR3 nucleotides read TGTGCCACCAGGCAGAACTCCTACGAGCAGTACTTC.

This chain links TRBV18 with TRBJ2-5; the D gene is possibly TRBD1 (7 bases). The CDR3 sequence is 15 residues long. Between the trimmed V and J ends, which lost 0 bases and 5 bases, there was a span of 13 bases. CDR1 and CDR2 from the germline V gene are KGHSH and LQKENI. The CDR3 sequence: CASSPPAGGGETQYF. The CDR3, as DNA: TGTGCCAGCTCACCACCGGCAGGGGGAGGTGAGACCCAGTACTTC.

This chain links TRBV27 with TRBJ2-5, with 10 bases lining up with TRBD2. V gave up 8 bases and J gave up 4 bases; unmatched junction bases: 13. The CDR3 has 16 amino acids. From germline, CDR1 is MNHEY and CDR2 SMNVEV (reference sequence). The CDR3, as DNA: TGTGCCAGCGGCAGCGGGGGGGGTCGGTCGGGAGAGACCCAGTACTTC. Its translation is CASGSGGGRSGETQYF.

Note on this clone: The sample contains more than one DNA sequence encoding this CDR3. The CDR3 DNA sequence: TGTGCCAGCAGCGTATCTGGTTATAGCAATCAGCCCCAGCATTTT. Amino acid sequence: CASSVSGYSNQPQHF. The chain is built from TRBV9 and TRBJ1-5; D is ambiguous. Per the germline V gene, CDR1 is SGDLS and CDR2 is YYNGEE. The CDR3 spans 15 residues. Deletions cut 1 base from V and 0 bases from J, with 8 bases between. Filled out from reference TRBV9 and TRBJ1-5, the complete variable domain reads DSGVTQTPKHLITATGQRVTLRCSPRSGDLSVYWYQQSLDQGLQFLIQYYNGEERAKGNILERFSAQQFPDLHSELNLSSLELGDSALYFCASSVSGYSNQPQHFGDGTRLSIL.

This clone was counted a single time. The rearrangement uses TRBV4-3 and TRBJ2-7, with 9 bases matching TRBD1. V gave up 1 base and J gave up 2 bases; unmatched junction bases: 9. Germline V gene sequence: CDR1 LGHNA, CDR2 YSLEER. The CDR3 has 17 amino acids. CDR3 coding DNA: TGCGCCAGCAGCCAAGCCTGGACAGGGGCGTATACCTACGAGCAGTACTTC. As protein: CASSQAWTGAYTYEQYF.